Following are 30 T cell receptor beta chains from one sample sequenced in a study of T cell repertoires in cytomegalovirus infection. TCRdb called the reads again in MiXCR, with one record for every CDR3 protein. Here the sample spans about 60,000 distinct CDR3 sequences, about 30% being singletons. Antigens for these TCRs are unknown. The sample consisted of PBMCs, sequenced either directly or after in vitro stimulation (not recorded which). These receptors were collected from a human donor in good health (CMV status not recorded). Some clones in this sample may be carry-over from other donors' samples.

The J gene is TRBJ2-7, the V gene TRBV18; 8 bases map to TRBD2. The CDR3 is 17 amino acids. V lost 5 bases to trimming and J lost 0 bases; unmatched junction nucleotides: 12. CDR1 and CDR2 (germline): KGHSH, LQKENI. CDR3 DNA sequence: TGTGCCAGCTCATTTGGCGCGGGAGGCACGCTCTCCTACGAGCAGTACTTC. It specifies CASSFGAGGTLSYEQYF.

The chain links TRBV27 to TRBJ2-7; 8 nucleotides agree with TRBD1. CDR1 is MNHEY, CDR2 SMNVEV, per germline (reference sequence). The V segment lost 7 bases and the J segment 2 bases; nucleotides outside the gene matches: 13. The CDR3 has 16 amino acids. In nucleotides, the CDR3 is TGTGCCAGCACTCTTTTTTCCGGGACAGGAACCTACGAGCAGTACTTC. This codes for CASTLFSGTGTYEQYF.

The chain has TRBV11-2 and TRBJ2-5; D remains unclear. Trimming took off 5 bases at V and 6 bases at J, with 10 bases between the two ends. Looked up from germline, CDR1 is SGHAT and CDR2 is FQNNGV. The CDR3 length is 12 residues. DNA for the CDR3: TGTGCCAGCAGCGCAGATGGAAAGACCCAGTACTTC. It specifies CASSADGKTQYF.

The V call is TRBV11-2, the J call TRBJ2-7; D not certain. There are 13 residues in the CDR3. Germline CDR1 is SGHAT and CDR2 is FQNNGV. V was shortened by 3 bases and J by 2 bases, with 8 bases between the two germline ends. The CDR3 nucleotides read TGTGCCAGCAGCTTGGGCCACACCTACGAGCAGTACTTC. It codes for CASSLGHTYEQYF.

This clonotype was seen repeatedly, ten times or more. The chain uses TRBV15 and TRBJ2-1; the D gene is possibly TRBD2 (6 bases). Looked up from germline, CDR1 is LNHNV and CDR2 is YYDKDF (reference sequence). This CDR3 comprises 16 residues. The V gene lost 4 bases and the J gene lost 8 bases, with 21 bases spanning the gap. CDR3 DNA: TGTGCCACCAGCACCTGGGGGGACTTTCCGAACCATGAGCAGTTCTTC. Its protein is CATSTWGDFPNHEQFF.

V and J are TRBV20-1 and TRBJ1-2; 7 bases line up with TRBD1. Germline loops: CDR1 DFQATT, CDR2 SNEGSKA (reference sequence). V was pared by 5 bases and J by 5 bases, with 2 bases of the junction left unmatched. This CDR3 region has 11 residues. The CDR3: CSAGQVYGYTF. In DNA form, the CDR3 reads TGCAGTGCTGGACAGGTTTATGGCTACACCTTC.

This chain uses TRBV5-5 with TRBJ2-2, with D unclear. CDR1 and CDR2 from the germline V gene are SGHKS and YYEKEE (reference sequence). Trimming took 4 bases from V and 5 from J, leaving 12 bases between them. This CDR3 comprises 14 residues. In DNA form, the CDR3 reads TGTGCCAGCAGCCCAAAGCCCTGGACCGGGGAGCTGTTTTTT. It yields the protein CASSPKPWTGELFF.

This clonotype was observed at least ten times. The chain employs TRBV7-2 and TRBJ2-7; a weak D match, TRBD2 (6 bases). With 5 bases removed from V and 2 bases from J, the gap between germline ends came to 16 bases. This CDR3 has 15 residues. The germline V gene encodes CDR1 SGHTA and CDR2 FQGNSA. This CDR3 is CASSHDGLMPYEQYF. For the CDR3, the DNA is TGTGCCAGCAGCCACGACGGACTAATGCCCTACGAGCAGTACTTC.

The V call is TRBV20-1, the J call TRBJ2-5; a weak D match, TRBD2 (6 bases). The CDR3 length is 14 residues. Per germline, CDR1 DFQATT and CDR2 SNEGSKA (reference sequence). The V end lost 1 base, the J end lost 2 bases, and 11 bases lay between the germline ends. CDR3 nucleotide sequence: TGCAGTGCTAGAGCCCTTGGGGGGCAAGAGACCCAGTACTTC. It encodes CSARALGGQETQYF.

This rearrangement joins TRBV20-1 to TRBJ2-3; the match to TRBD2 covers 11 bases. Germline lookup yields CDR1 DFQATT and CDR2 SNEGSKA (reference sequence). The CDR3 is 16 residues long. Germline trimming cut 7 bases from V and 2 bases from J; bases unmatched to any gene: 11. The DNA for the CDR3 is TGCAGTGGAGGAGGGTCTAGCGGGAGGACCACAGATACGCAGTATTTT. Protein sequence: CSGGGSSGRTTDTQYF.

The chain employs TRBV6-1 and TRBJ1-4; unclear D gene. Trimming removed 2 bases at V and 5 bases at J, with 6 bases between. Germline V gene data show CDR1 as MNHNS and CDR2 as SASEGT. This CDR3 comprises 13 residues. CDR3 sequence: CASSENRNEKLFF. DNA of the CDR3: TGTGCCAGCAGTGAAAACAGAAATGAAAAACTGTTTTTT.

The chain couples TRBV2 to TRBJ2-2; either TRBD1 or TRBD2 may fit D (5 bases each). The CDR3 extends over 13 amino acids. CDR1 and CDR2 from the germline V gene are SNHLY and FYNNEI. The ends were cut back, 6 bases at V and 5 bases at J, with 10 bases in the middle. The CDR3 coding sequence is TGTGCCAGCAGGGGGGTCGGGACCGGGGAGCTGTTTTTT. As protein: CASRGVGTGELFF.

This clonotype was observed a handful of times. A read error may produce the germline difference seen at one junction end. The chain uses TRBV5-5 and TRBJ1-2; maybe TRBD1 (6 bases). Germline V lookup: CDR1 SGHKS, CDR2 YYEKEE (reference sequence). The CDR3 spans 15 residues. CDR3 protein: CASNLGTSQGYGYTF. The DNA of the CDR3 is TGTGCCAGCAACTTGGGGACATCCCAGGGCTATGGCTACACCTTC.

The chain has TRBV7-2 and TRBJ2-5, with D maybe TRBD1 (6 bases). V was cut by 0 bases and J by 5 bases, with 22 bases left in between. CDR1 and CDR2 (germline): SGHTA, FQGNSA. There are 18 residues in the CDR3. CDR3 region: CASSLASPLTGPGETQYF. CDR3 nucleotides: TGTGCCAGCAGCTTAGCCTCTCCCCTGACAGGCCCGGGGGAGACCCAGTACTTC.

The rearrangement joins TRBV28 to TRBJ2-7; D is possibly TRBD1 (6 bases). There are 14 residues in the CDR3. V was clipped by 4 bases and J by 4 bases, with 14 bases between them. The V gene's germline CDR1 is MDHEN and CDR2 SYDVKM. The CDR3 DNA follows: TGTGCCAGCAGTTCCTCCCCCACAGGGTACGAGCAGTACTTC. Residues: CASSSSPTGYEQYF.

This clonotype turned up a few times. The genes are TRBV5-6 and TRBJ2-5; the D call may be TRBD1 or TRBD2 (5 bases each). CDR3 length equals 13 residues. V gave up 6 bases and J gave up 5 bases, with 14 bases separating them. CDR1 and CDR2 (germline): SGHDT, YYEEEE. The chain's CDR3 is CASNGAGLETQYF. CDR3 nucleotides: TGTGCCAGCAACGGGGCAGGGCTGGAGACCCAGTACTTC.

The chain combines TRBV11-2 with TRBJ2-7; D is unresolved. The CDR3 loop spans 14 amino acids. V lost 5 bases and J lost 3, with 14 bases in between. Germline V gives CDR1 SGHAT, CDR2 FQNNGV. CDR3 in DNA: TGTGCCAGCAGCCCCCGGACCGATTACTACGAGCAGTACTTC. Protein sequence: CASSPRTDYYEQYF.

This chain connects TRBV15 to TRBJ1-1, with a possible D match to TRBD1 (6 bases). Germline V gene lookup returns CDR1 LNHNV and CDR2 YYDKDF (reference sequence). Trimming shortened V by 1 base and J by 5 bases, and 11 bases separated the two germline ends. This CDR3 comprises 14 residues. CDR3 loop: CATSRGHRVTEAFF. The DNA for the CDR3 is TGTGCCACCAGCAGAGGCCACAGGGTTACTGAAGCTTTCTTT.

The chain carries TRBV13 and TRBJ1-1, with a weak D call TRBD1 (5 bases). The length of the CDR3 is 13 residues. Deletions cut 5 bases from V and 10 bases from J, with 17 bases between. Germline V gives CDR1 PRHDT, CDR2 FYEKMQ (reference sequence). In DNA, the CDR3 is TGTGCCAGCAGCCTCCGGGACGGTGGGGGAGCTTTCTTT. Encoded protein: CASSLRDGGGAFF.

This sequence joins TRBV2 and TRBJ2-1; a possible D gene is TRBD2 (5 bases). Germline assignment: CDR1 SNHLY and CDR2 FYNNEI. The CDR3 loop spans 14 amino acids. The ends were cut back, 4 bases at V and 4 bases at J, with 11 bases in the middle. CDR3 loop: CASSGGLVYNEQFF. Written as DNA, the CDR3 is TGTGCCAGCAGTGGAGGGCTAGTGTACAATGAGCAGTTCTTC. Together with reference TRBV2 and TRBJ2-1, the CDR3 gives the full variable domain: EPEVTQTPSHQVTQMGQEVILRCVPISNHLYFYWYRQILGQKVEFLVSFYNNEISEKSEIFDDQFSVERPDGSNFTLKIRSTKLEDSAMYFCASSGGLVYNEQFFGPGTRLTVL.

This chain links TRBV7-9 with TRBJ2-1, with 9 bases lining up with TRBD1. J lost 6 bases, V lost 10 bases, and 7 bases had no gene match. The CDR3 spans 13 residues. CDR1 SEHNR and CDR2 FQNEAQ come from the germline V gene (reference sequence). CDR3 in DNA: TGTGCCAACCGAGGACAGGGGCTCAATGAGCAGTTCTTC. Translated: CANRGQGLNEQFF.

The chain is built from TRBV6-5 and TRBJ1-1; the D gene is possibly TRBD1 (6 bases). This CDR3 region has 14 residues. The germline V and J ends were trimmed by 2 bases and 4 bases, with 11 bases remaining between them. Germline lookup yields CDR1 MNHEY and CDR2 SVGAGI. The CDR3 bases are TGTGCCAGCAGTTACGGGTCAGGGGTCACTGAAGCTTTCTTT. Translated, it gives CASSYGSGVTEAFF.

The chain has TRBV23-1 and TRBJ1-3; no clear D gene. TRBV23-1 is marked as an open reading frame, function uncertain. This CDR3 comprises 15 residues. V was trimmed by 4 bases and J by 3 bases, leaving 13 bases between them. The CDR3 DNA reads as TGCGCCAGCAGTCCCGTCGGGGAACTTGGAAACACCATATATTTT. It is translated as CASSPVGELGNTIYF.

J is TRBJ2-2 and V is TRBV5-1, with D perhaps assigned TRBD1 or TRBD2 (5 bases each). The CDR3 covers 14 residues. Germline values: CDR1 SGHRS, CDR2 YFSETQ. The ends were cut back, 2 bases at V and 4 bases at J, with 9 bases in the middle. The CDR3 is CASSFGTLTGELFF. The CDR3 nucleotides are TGCGCCAGCAGCTTCGGGACCCTCACCGGGGAGCTGTTTTTT.

This clonotype appeared a few times. One end of the junction fails to match germline, which may point to a read error. The CDR3 DNA follows: TGTGCCAGCAGCTTGATGATGGGACAGGGGCTCTTC. Its translation is CASSLMMGQGLF. The chain links TRBV5-8 to TRBJ2-1; 10 nucleotides agree with TRBD1. Looked up from germline, CDR1 is SGHTS and CDR2 is YDEGEE. This CDR3 is built from 12 residues.

This clonotype came up a few times. This chain joins TRBV27 and TRBJ1-1, with 8 bases fitting TRBD1. Germline V gene sequence: CDR1 MNHEY, CDR2 SMNVEV (reference sequence). Trimming took 2 bases from V and 8 from J; bases not matched to a gene: 4. The CDR3 runs to 13 residues. CDR3 residues: CASSLAGQGEAFF. In DNA form, the CDR3 reads TGTGCCAGCAGTTTAGCTGGACAGGGAGAAGCTTTCTTT.

The table lists this clonotype with a few counts. The J gene is TRBJ2-7, the V gene TRBV7-9; 7 positions match TRBD1. CDR3 length equals 14 residues. The J segment lost 2 bases and the V segment lost 8 bases, leaving 9 bases of the junction unmatched. The germline V gene has CDR1 SEHNR and CDR2 FQNEAQ (reference sequence). The CDR3 nucleotides are TGTGCCAGCCATACCGGGACAGCCACCTACGAGCAGTACTTC. Amino acid sequence: CASHTGTATYEQYF.

The V call is TRBV4-1, the J call TRBJ2-1; either TRBD1 or TRBD2 may supply D (5 bases each). The V end was cut by 0 bases, the J end by 1 base, with 13 bases between. The germline V gene encodes CDR1 MGHRA and CDR2 YSYEKL. CDR3 size: 17 residues. CDR3 region: CASSQDLRGKSYNEQFF. CDR3 DNA: TGCGCCAGCAGCCAAGATCTTCGGGGCAAGTCCTACAATGAGCAGTTCTTC.

This clonotype was found once. This sequence joins TRBV2 and TRBJ2-4; 7 bases fit TRBD1. V gave up 8 bases and J gave up 2 bases; unmatched junction bases: 3. Germline CDR1 SNHLY, CDR2 FYNNEI. The CDR3 has 13 residues. Here the CDR3 DNA reads TGTGCCAGCTTACAGGGGACCAAAAACATTCAGTACTTC. Its protein is CASLQGTKNIQYF.

A few counts support this clonotype. The chain recombines TRBV10-3 with TRBJ1-5; D is unresolved. Germline V gene sequence: CDR1 ENHRY, CDR2 SYGVKD. The length of the CDR3 is 13 residues. V was cut by 8 bases and J by 7 bases, with 15 bases left in between. The CDR3 sequence is CAIRGGPSQPQHF. The CDR3 region has the DNA TGTGCCATCCGCGGTGGGCCTTCGCAGCCCCAGCATTTT.